This TCR beta chain is drawn from a study of sequential checkpoint blockade in melanoma (dated by TCRdb to between 2018 and 2021). In the study overall: Patients were randomized 1:1 to first-line nivolumab followed by ipilimumab (arm A) or ipilimumab followed by nivolumab (arm B). Around 80% of the matched tumor biopsy pairs taken before and after treatment were from the same lesion. Maintenance nivolumab came after each of the two trial sequences. Matched tumor biopsies were taken from approximately 24 patients before treatment and at week 13, after single-agent nivolumab (arm A) or ipilimumab (arm B). DNA from approximately 88 pretreatment melanoma tumor samples was subjected to TCRbeta immunosequencing. General findings and caveats noted by the study authors: Larger, independent patient cohorts are needed to validate the response-prediction model that combines TCR metrics and mutation burden. PD-L1 staining and CD8+ T-cell counts correlated with tumor T-cell fraction and clonality, whereas mutational load did not. Patients with increases in tumor T-cell fraction and clonality by week 13 were approximately 30 times more likely to achieve clinical benefit. Small sample sizes and reduced statistical power limited the within-arm analyses of tumor T-cell fraction. Among patients in arm A, the nivolumab-first arm, pretreatment tumor TIL clonality was associated with response (P = .04).

What the treatment or condition label conveys for this sample: randomized to nivolumab then ipilimumab (arm A) or the reverse (arm B). No trial patient had received prior DNA-damaging chemotherapy. Samples came from patients with melanoma in CheckMate 064, a randomized, open-label phase II trial of sequential checkpoint blockade. Genomic DNA from formalin-fixed paraffin-embedded (FFPE) tissue samples was used for tumor TCR sequencing. Notes on this clone: The clone's antigen remains unknown. Base qualities are missing; no much larger clone stands one base away.

The immunoSEQ Assay was used to immunosequence TCRbeta CDR3 regions from genomic DNA. Genomic DNA was amplified by bias-controlled multiplex PCR before high-throughput sequencing. The paper's processing steps were these. To quantify the absolute abundance of each unique TCRbeta CDR3 region, the sequences were collapsed and filtered. Clonality, defined as 1 minus Pielou's evenness, was calculated using only productive rearrangements. Tumor T-cell fraction was calculated by normalizing TCRbeta template counts to usable DNA, which was estimated from several housekeeping genes. A previously published method was used to identify clones whose frequencies were significantly greater in on-treatment samples than in baseline samples. What TCRdb holds here is the immuneACCESS table cut down to in-frame rearrangements. Part of the clones is not present; checked against another copy, under half of the missing clones reflect an unresolved V gene, and the others are unexplained. That table gives V, J and clone size, and the DNA gave D and trimming. The sample yields 13,000 or so clones; roughly a quarter were counted once. The top ten hold 16% of the sample.

At the junction V is shortened by 6 bases and J by 8 bases, with 17 bases in between. The germline V gene (reference sequence) gives CDR1 as LNHDA and CDR2 as SQIVND. CDR3 length: 14 amino acids, cysteine to phenylalanine. Only the CDR3 portion is preserved as DNA: 42 bases, with reading frame beginning at the first base. This TCR was sampled from a human donor with melanoma. The material sequenced was tumor tissue (inferred from file names), taken from a patient given nivolumab and ipilimumab in sequence. This chain joins TRBV19 to TRBJ2-1; TRBD1 is a weak D gene call, 6 bases matching. The nucleotides are TGTGCCAGTAGCACTGACAGGTTCCCCGATGAGCAGTTCTTC. Translated, it gives CASSTDRFPDEQFF.